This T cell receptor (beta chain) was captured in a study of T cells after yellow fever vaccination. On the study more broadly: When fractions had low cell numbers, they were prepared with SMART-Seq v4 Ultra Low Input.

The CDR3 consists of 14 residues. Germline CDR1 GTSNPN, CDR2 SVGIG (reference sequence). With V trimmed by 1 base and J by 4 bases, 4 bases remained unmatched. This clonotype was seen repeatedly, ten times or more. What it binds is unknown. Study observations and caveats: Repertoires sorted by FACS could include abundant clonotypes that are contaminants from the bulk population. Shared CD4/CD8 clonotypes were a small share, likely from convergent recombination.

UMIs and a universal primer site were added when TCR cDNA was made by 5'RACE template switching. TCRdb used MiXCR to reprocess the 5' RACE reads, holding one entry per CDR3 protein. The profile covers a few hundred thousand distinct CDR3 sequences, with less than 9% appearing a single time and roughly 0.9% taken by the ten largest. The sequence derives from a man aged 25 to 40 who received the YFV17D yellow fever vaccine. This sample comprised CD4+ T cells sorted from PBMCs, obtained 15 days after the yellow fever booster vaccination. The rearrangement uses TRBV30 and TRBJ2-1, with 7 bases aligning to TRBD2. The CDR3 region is CAWSGWEGYNEQFF. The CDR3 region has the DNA TGTGCCTGGAGTGGGTGGGAGGGGTACAATGAGCAGTTCTTC. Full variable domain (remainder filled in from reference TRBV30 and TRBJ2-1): SQTIHQWPATLVQPVGSPLSLECTVEGTSNPNLYWYRQAAGRGLQLLFYSVGIGQISSEVPQNLSASRPQDRQFILSSKKLLLSDSGFYLCAWSGWEGYNEQFFGPGTRLTVL.